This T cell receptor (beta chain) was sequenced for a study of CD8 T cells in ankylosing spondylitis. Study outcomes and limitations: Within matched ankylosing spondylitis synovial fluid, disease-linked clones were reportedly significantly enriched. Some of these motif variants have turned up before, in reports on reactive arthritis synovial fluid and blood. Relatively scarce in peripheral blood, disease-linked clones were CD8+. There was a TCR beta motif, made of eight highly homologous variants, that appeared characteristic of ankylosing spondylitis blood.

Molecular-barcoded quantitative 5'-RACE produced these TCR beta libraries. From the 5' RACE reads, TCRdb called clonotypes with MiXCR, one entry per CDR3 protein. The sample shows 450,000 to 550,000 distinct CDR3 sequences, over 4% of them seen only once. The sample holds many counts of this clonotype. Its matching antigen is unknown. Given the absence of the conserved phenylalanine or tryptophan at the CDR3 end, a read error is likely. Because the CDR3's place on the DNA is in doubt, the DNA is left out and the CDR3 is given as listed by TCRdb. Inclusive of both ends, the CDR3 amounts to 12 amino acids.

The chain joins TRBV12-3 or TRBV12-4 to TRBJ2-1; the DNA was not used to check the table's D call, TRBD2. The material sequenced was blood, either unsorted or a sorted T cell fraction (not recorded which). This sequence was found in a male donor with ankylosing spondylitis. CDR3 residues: CASSLGTSGPTL.